This TCR beta chain was recorded in a study of cytomegalovirus exposure and HLA in healthy donors (dated by TCRdb to about 2017). In the study overall: In an earlier analysis of roughly 590 of the donors, approximately 260 Gb of sequence data and approximately 100 million unique TCR beta sequences from roughly 180 million T cells were reported. A later genetic analysis used genome-wide SNP genotypes for about 65% of the roughly 700 donors, treating that subset as a discovery cohort. All discovery cohort repertoires had been generated on a single sequencing platform. The study profiled the T cell repertoires of about 720 subjects by immunosequencing and related them to cytomegalovirus serostatus. A handful of DR-DQ haplotypes were handled as single units for association and clustering because linkage in the cohort was strong. To predict cytomegalovirus infection status, the study brought together high-throughput TCR immunosequencing, statistical association of individual TCRs with disease status, and machine learning. Along with the approximately 650-subject first cohort, a separate validation cohort of around 120 different subjects was used. The number of donors typed differed by locus, with 629-630 for A, B, C, DRB1 and DQB1, around 500 for DQA1, 600 to 610 for DPA1, and some 450 for DPB1. Of the approximately 400 genotyped donors, over 65% fell in the genetic ancestry cluster associated with self-reported Caucasian donors. Alongside the repertoire data, information on donor age, sex, ethnicity and CMV serostatus was compiled. An early release covering roughly 640 HLA-typed donors comprised approximately 300 gigabases of sequencing data and tens of millions of unique TCR sequences. On average, around 240,000 unique TCR beta nucleotide sequences were sequenced per donor among 398 genotyped donors of the cohort, with approximately 18% of those sequences being non-productive. A later analysis re-analyzed previously published TCR beta repertoires from 550 to 700 donors and added high-resolution HLA genotyping to study TCR occurrence patterns. The study was designed to test whether signatures of past pathogen exposure could be identified by cataloging public T cell receptors. An earlier analysis of 587 of the donors used high-throughput TCR beta sequencing to judge whether each TCR beta V gene segment behaved as functional or pseudogenic. In the later analysis, no new phenotypic data were used to find candidate immune exposures; instead, reliance was placed on TCR beta sequences and their occurrence across donors. HLA typing covered class I and class II loci at four-digit resolution.

About this clone: It lacks a known antigen. It has no much larger one-base neighbor in the sample; base qualities were not kept.

The cohort consisted of more than 650 healthy bone marrow donors. At the time of sampling, all cohort members were nominally healthy, though unrecorded immune exposures were likely present. The donor tested CMV seronegative, placing the donor among the 350 or so seronegative members of the cohort. Every donor gave a peripheral blood sample, and the peripheral blood mononuclear cells from that sample were used for TCR beta sequencing. Genomic DNA was extracted from the blood cell samples with the Qiagen DNeasy Blood Extraction Kit. Germline trimming amounts to 1 base on V and 1 base on J, with 4 as the count of junction bases outside the gene matches. The CDR3 has 16 amino acids, counting the end cysteine and phenylalanine. Only CDR3 DNA remains: 48 bases, in frame from the first base. The germline V gene gives CDR1 as SQVTM and CDR2 as ANQGSEA. The library was built by means of the immunoSEQ multiplex PCR assay. The multiplex PCR relied on a mix of 60 forward primers for TCR Vbeta segments and 13 reverse primers for TCR Jbeta segments. Amplification of the CDR3 region of rearranged TCR beta genes was performed with a multiplex PCR assay on genomic DNA. The amplified TCR beta libraries were sequenced on the Illumina HiSeq System as 87-base-pair reads. The authors' pipeline ran thus. A later analysis counted approximately 74 million unique TCR beta chains across the 666 repertoires, and roughly 11 million of these chains were shared by at least two donors. A nearest-neighbor algorithm error-corrected the raw reads and collapsed the reads into unique sequences, merging closely related sequences to remove PCR and sequencing errors. To assign V, D and J gene segments, CDR3 sequences were aligned to IMGT reference sequences. For a sequence to be retained, a match of at least six nucleotides was required to both a V gene segment and a J gene segment. A rearrangement counted as productive if the CDR3 had no stop codons and remained in frame with V and J, and every other rearrangement counted as non-productive. Following IMGT convention, CDR3 was defined as the stretch from the second conserved V-encoded cysteine to the conserved J-encoded phenylalanine. The earlier analysis of 550 to 650 of the donors excluded any sequence lacking an unambiguous match to a single V gene segment. An earlier analysis of several hundred of the donors called V segments functional above 56.7% productive rearrangements and segregating when the between-donor standard deviation exceeded 5%. A statistical classification framework was built for diagnosing cytomegalovirus status from the catalog of TCR beta chain sequences. In a later analysis, TCR nucleotide sequences were compared against IMGT/GENE-DB human TR gene sequences so that V and J genes could be assigned. A later analysis assigned CDR3 sequences and most-parsimonious VDJ recombination scenarios with the TCRdist pipeline. In a later analysis, each TCR beta chain was defined by its CDR3 amino acid sequence together with its V-gene family, and reads lacking a unique V-gene family were excluded. To address suspected cross-contamination and a sequencing artifact, a later analysis removed 592 highly shared, low-generation-probability nucleotide sequences. In a later analysis, a clonal expansion index for each public chain was calculated from normalized within-repertoire ranks of inferred template counts. In a later analysis, generation probabilities were computed with a VDJ recombination model fitted to out-of-frame rearrangements, and the resulting probabilities were checked against IGoR. A later analysis scored TCR-TCR, TCR-HLA and TCR-CMV co-occurrence with hypergeometric tests, applying a repertoire-size bias correction to TCR pairs. A later analysis estimated false discovery rates by permuting HLA or CMV assignments 20 times. In a later analysis, co-occurring TCRs were grouped with DBSCAN, and TCRdist sequence similarity was added when clustering was performed within HLA-allele-positive subsets. Repertoires with fewer than 30,000 or more than 120,000 public chains, plus five repertoires with anomalous nucleotide sharing, were excluded from co-occurrence clustering. Drawn from immuneACCESS, this table holds only the in-frame rearrangements with V and J called that TCRdb kept. Clones are partly lost; checked studies trace under half to an unresolved V gene and leave the rest unexplained. V, J and clone size are those of that table, while D and trimming were read from the DNA. This sample gives under 200,000 clones in total; 80% to 90% of them show up just once. The leading ten clones occupy around 2% of the sample.

Summary of the overall study and its limitations: A further reported finding was that TCR beta sequences accurately predicted the HLA-A and HLA-B alleles for most subjects in the first cohort. Because some donors lacked HLA typing at each locus, the association tests relied only on the typed subset. Some IMGT-functional V segments, including TRBV6-2 and TRBV6-3, could not be distinguished by the 87-base-pair reads and were therefore excluded. Presence/absence analyses assumed roughly uniform sequencing depth across donors, an assumption that may not hold. Immune exposure information for the cohort was limited to CMV serostatus. A group of highly shared sequence variants was considered likely to be a technical artifact of the sequencing pipeline. Correlated functional status among segregating V segments might reflect linkage disequilibrium, but an unknown experimental factor could not be ruled out. The earlier analysis of about 600 of the donors excluded 15 to 20 rarely observed V segments, including chromosome 9 orphons, because counts were too low. Most CMV-associated TCR beta chains appeared to be HLA-restricted in a later analysis, and the HLA associations seemed to be driven largely by CMV exposure. Only TCR beta chains were sequenced in this cohort, and the absence of alpha or paired-chain data limited detectable features. In a later analysis, TCR association rates were found to vary across HLA loci, with the most associated TCRs seen for DRB1 alleles and the fewest for HLA-C alleles. In a later analysis, several top co-occurrence clusters were reported to appear linked to parvovirus B19, influenza, CMV and Epstein-Barr virus. In a later analysis, HLA-associated TCR beta chains were found to be more clonally expanded and to have lower generation probabilities than equally common non-associated chains. Most TCR sequences were seen in very few donors, while some public TCRs were found in many individuals. When HLA alleles, especially DR and DQ, strongly co-occurred, TCR associations were difficult to assign to individual alleles. The authors suggested that the approach could potentially be extended to other disease states and immunological phenotypes. An association between a missense DCLRE1C variant and V-gene and J-gene trimming of TCR beta chains was found in a later genetic analysis and replicated in an independent cohort. Broadly in line with IMGT annotations, most TCR beta V segments showed up in productive rearrangements about 87% or about 30% of the time in an earlier analysis of 587 of the donors. A few of the identified cytomegalovirus-associated TCR beta chains were confirmed in vitro to be specific for cytomegalovirus antigens. In both the original and validation cohorts, the classifier was reported to diagnose cytomegalovirus status with high specificity and sensitivity. The study listed 150 to 200 TCR beta chains as associated with cytomegalovirus. According to a later genetic analysis, donors in an Asian-associated ancestry cluster had fewer N-insertions in productive TCRs than the approximately 670-donor mean. In a later analysis, around 17,000 TCR beta sequences were associated with specific HLA alleles at a false discovery rate of 0.05.

Sequencing input: PBMCs. The rearrangement joined TRBV29-1 to TRBJ2-1, and 10 junction bases match TRBD2. This TCR was recovered from a man between 18 and 29 years old in good health and CMV-seronegative. The nucleotide sequence is TGCAGCGTTGAAGGGCTAGCGGGAGTTTCCTACAATGAGCAGTTCTTC. It translates to CSVEGLAGVSYNEQFF.